The 21 T cell receptor beta chains presented below share a single source sample, sequenced in a study of blood T cell repertoires in COVID-19. Assay used: immunoSEQ multiplex PCR; TCRdb lists only in-frame clones, some missing. Here the sample spans about 200,000 clones, 85% to 90% being singletons. Sequencing used peripheral blood. The receptors stem from a woman in her seventies with acute or convalescent COVID-19.

The table lists this clone with a few counts. This sequence joins TRBV3-1 (or the pseudogene TRBV3-2) and TRBJ2-7, with D possibly TRBD2 on 5 matching bases. V was trimmed by 0 bases and J by 7 bases, leaving 10 bases between them. This CDR3 is 13 amino acids long. In germline, CDR1 is LGHDT, CDR2 YNNKEL (reference sequence). DNA for the CDR3: TGTGCCAGCAGCCAAGACTATCCGGGGGAGCAGTACTTC. This encodes CASSQDYPGEQYF.

The chain employs TRBV27 and TRBJ2-1, with D possibly TRBD2 on 6 matching bases. Germline CDR1 MNHEY, CDR2 SMNVEV (reference sequence). The germline V and J ends were trimmed by 10 bases and 0 bases, with 16 bases remaining between them. This CDR3 has 15 amino acids. The chain's CDR3 is CANKSCGNSYNEQFF. Here the CDR3 DNA reads TGTGCCAACAAATCGTGCGGGAACTCCTACAATGAGCAGTTCTTC.

The V call is TRBV19, the J call TRBJ1-1, with D hard to call. The CDR3 totals 15 residues. Per the germline V gene, CDR1 is LNHDA and CDR2 is SQIVND (reference sequence). V was pared by 0 bases and J by 0 bases, with 8 bases between. The CDR3 protein is CASSIEGRMNTEAFF. The DNA for the CDR3 is TGTGCCAGTAGTATAGAGGGCAGGATGAACACTGAAGCTTTCTTT.

This clone was recorded only once. The chain recombines TRBV3-1 (or the pseudogene TRBV3-2) with TRBJ2-5; possibly TRBD2 for D (5 bases). CDR3 length equals 13 residues. V dropped 5 bases and J dropped 5 bases, with 12 bases sitting between them. Germline CDR1 is LGHDT and CDR2 is YNNKEL (reference sequence). The CDR3, as DNA: TGTGCCAGCAGCTACCGGAGGCTTGAGACCCAGTACTTC. This gives the protein CASSYRRLETQYF.

The gene calls are TRBV7-3 and TRBJ2-2; 13 nucleotides line up with TRBD2. The V gene end was trimmed by 4 bases and the J gene end by 4 bases; junction bases not matched to a gene: 3. CDR1 is SGHTA and CDR2 is FQGTGA in the germline V gene. The length of the CDR3 is 16 residues. The CDR3 coding sequence is TGTGCCAGCAGCTCCCGACTAGCGGGGGGCACCGGGGAGCTGTTTTTT. It specifies CASSSRLAGGTGELFF. The complete variable domain, with remaining parts taken from reference TRBV7-3 and TRBJ2-2, reads GAGVSQTPSNKVTEKGKYVELRCDPISGHTALYWYRQSLGQGPEFLIYFQGTGAADDSGLPNDRFFAVRPEGSVSTLKIQRTERGDSAVYLCASSSRLAGGTGELFFGEGSRLTVL.

The rearrangement uses TRBV5-1 and TRBJ2-1; 7 positions agree with TRBD1. CDR3 length: 15 amino acids. Germline V gene lookup returns CDR1 SGHRS and CDR2 YFSETQ. Germline trimming cut 2 bases from V and 4 bases from J; bases unmatched to any gene: 6. For the CDR3, the DNA is TGCGCCAGCAGCTTTACAGGGGATGCTTACAATGAGCAGTTCTTC. This codes for CASSFTGDAYNEQFF.

The chain combines TRBV15 with TRBJ1-2, with D unclear. V gave up 0 bases and J gave up 4 bases, with 12 bases separating them. This CDR3 is 15 amino acids long. Per germline, CDR1 LNHNV and CDR2 YYDKDF (reference sequence). The CDR3 bases are TGTGCCACCAGCAGAGATCTCGGCGGAGCCTATGGCTACACCTTC. This encodes CATSRDLGGAYGYTF.

The V call is TRBV28, the J call TRBJ2-7; 8 nucleotides match TRBD1. This CDR3 has 14 residues. V was clipped by 6 bases and J by 3 bases; unmatched bases: 7. Germline V gene lookup returns CDR1 MDHEN and CDR2 SYDVKM. The CDR3 DNA is TGTGCCAGCAGCCAACCCAGGGGGCACTACGAGCAGTACTTC. The encoded protein is CASSQPRGHYEQYF.

V is TRBV27 and J is TRBJ1-1; D remains unclear. Germline values: CDR1 MNHEY, CDR2 SMNVEV (reference sequence). CDR3 length: 14 amino acids. V lost 5 bases and J 3 bases, leaving 13 bases between the germline ends. Here the CDR3 reads CASSPHGRDTEAFF. In DNA, the CDR3 is TGTGCCAGCAGTCCTCACGGGAGAGACACTGAAGCTTTCTTT.

Only a few counts were recorded for this clone. The V call is TRBV18, the J call TRBJ1-6, with 10 bases matching TRBD1. CDR3 length: 15 amino acids. Germline assignment: CDR1 KGHSH and CDR2 LQKENI. Trimming took 5 bases from V and 9 from J; bases not matched to a gene: 7. The CDR3 coding sequence is TGTGCCAGCTCATCAGACAGGGGGCAAGGTTCACCCCTCCACTTT. Protein: CASSSDRGQGSPLHF.

The chain recombines TRBV11-3 with TRBJ2-2; TRBD1 matches at 8 bases. V trimming: 1 base; J trimming: 6 bases; junction bases outside the gene matches: 4. Germline CDR1 is SGHNT and CDR2 is YENEEA. The CDR3 is made up of 15 amino acids. CDR3 loop: CASSLVAGGAGELFF. DNA for the CDR3: TGTGCCAGCAGCTTAGTGGCAGGGGGCGCCGGGGAGCTGTTTTTT.

The chain carries TRBV29-1 and TRBJ2-5; 9 bases line up with TRBD2. Germline CDR1 SQVTM, CDR2 ANQGSEA. The CDR3 sequence is 14 residues long. V lost 7 bases and J lost 1; bases outside the gene matches: 7. The CDR3 bases are TGCAGCGCTGTTTGGCGGGGGGGCCAAGAGACCCAGTACTTC. It translates to CSAVWRGGQETQYF. Using reference TRBV29-1 and TRBJ2-5 for the parts outside the CDR3, the full variable domain is SAVISQKPSRDICQRGTSLTIQCQVDSQVTMMFWYRQQPGQSLTLIATANQGSEATYESGFVIDKFPISRPNLTFSTLTVSNMSPEDSSIYLCSAVWRGGQETQYFGPGTRLLVL.

The V and J genes are TRBV28 and TRBJ1-1; weak D call: TRBD1 (6 bases). CDR1 and CDR2 (germline): MDHEN, SYDVKM. The CDR3 has 12 residues. Trimming stripped 3 bases from V and 10 bases from J, with 12 bases between. CDR3 bases: TGTGCCAGCAGTTTCGTGACAGGAAGAGCTTTCTTT. This codes for CASSFVTGRAFF.

The J gene is TRBJ2-2, the V gene TRBV6-5, with D tentatively TRBD1 (6 bases). The CDR3 totals 15 residues. With 5 bases removed from V and 3 bases from J, the gap between germline ends came to 13 bases. The germline CDR1 and CDR2 sequences are MNHEY and SVGAGI. The CDR3 DNA is TGTGCCAGCAGTAACAGGGTTGGGGACACCGGGGAGCTGTTTTTT. Encoded protein: CASSNRVGDTGELFF.

This sequence joins TRBV24-1 and TRBJ2-5, with 9 bases fitting TRBD1. J lost 0 bases, V lost 0 bases, and 10 bases had no gene match. This CDR3 is built from 19 residues. Germline lookup yields CDR1 KGHDR and CDR2 SFDVKD. The CDR3 reads CATSDLPPGQGAYQETQYF. CDR3 nucleotide sequence: TGTGCCACCAGTGATTTGCCTCCGGGACAGGGTGCTTACCAAGAGACCCAGTACTTC.

J is TRBJ2-7 and V is TRBV19; 7 bases are a match to TRBD2. V shed 5 bases and J 2 bases; nucleotides not matched to a gene: 12. The CDR3 runs 16 residues. Germline assignment: CDR1 LNHDA and CDR2 SQIVND (reference sequence). Here the CDR3 DNA reads TGTGCCAGTAGTCCCCAAGGGAGGGGCCTGACCTACGAGCAGTACTTC. It codes for CASSPQGRGLTYEQYF.

The chain carries TRBV10-3 and TRBJ1-1; TRBD1 aligns across 10 bases. Germline V gene sequence: CDR1 ENHRY, CDR2 SYGVKD. The CDR3 runs 15 residues. V lost 6 bases to trimming and J lost 2 bases; unmatched junction nucleotides: 6. This CDR3 is CAIRGTGASNTEAFF. CDR3 bases: TGTGCCATCAGAGGGACAGGGGCTTCAAACACTGAAGCTTTCTTT.

The chain combines TRBV6-6 with TRBJ1-4, with no clear D. CDR1 and CDR2 (germline): MNHNY, SVGAGI (reference sequence). The germline V and J ends were trimmed by 6 bases and 1 base, with 9 bases remaining between them. The CDR3 runs to 14 residues. CDR3 in amino acids: CASRTGKTNEKLFF. DNA for the CDR3: TGTGCCAGCAGAACGGGGAAAACTAATGAAAAACTGTTTTTT.

The chain combines TRBV19 with TRBJ2-1; 7 positions match TRBD1. V shed 6 bases, J shed 5 bases, and the junction held 10 bases outside the gene matches. The CDR3 extends over 15 amino acids. Germline V CDR1 and CDR2: LNHDA, SQIVND (reference sequence). In nucleotides, the CDR3 is TGTGCCAGTAGAGACAGGACAGGCACCAACAATGAGCAGTTCTTC. It yields the protein CASRDRTGTNNEQFF.

This clone was counted between two and nine times. The chain uses TRBV18 and TRBJ1-3, with D perhaps matching TRBD1 (5 bases). Trimming left V 3 bases short and J 3 bases short, with 18 bases between. The length of the CDR3 is 17 residues. The germline gives CDR1 KGHSH, CDR2 LQKENI. CDR3 amino acids: CASSPRVAGKNGNTIYF. The CDR3 DNA sequence: TGTGCCAGCTCACCCCGGGTGGCAGGGAAGAATGGAAACACCATATATTTT.

V usage is TRBV6-5 and J usage is TRBJ2-2; possibly TRBD2 for D (7 bases). CDR3 length equals 16 residues. Germline V gene lookup returns CDR1 MNHEY and CDR2 SVGAGI. V was clipped by 1 base and J by 7 bases, with 16 bases between them. The CDR3 here is CASSYFRGAGFGELFF. The CDR3 region has the DNA TGTGCCAGCAGTTACTTTCGGGGGGCTGGGTTCGGGGAGCTGTTTTTT.